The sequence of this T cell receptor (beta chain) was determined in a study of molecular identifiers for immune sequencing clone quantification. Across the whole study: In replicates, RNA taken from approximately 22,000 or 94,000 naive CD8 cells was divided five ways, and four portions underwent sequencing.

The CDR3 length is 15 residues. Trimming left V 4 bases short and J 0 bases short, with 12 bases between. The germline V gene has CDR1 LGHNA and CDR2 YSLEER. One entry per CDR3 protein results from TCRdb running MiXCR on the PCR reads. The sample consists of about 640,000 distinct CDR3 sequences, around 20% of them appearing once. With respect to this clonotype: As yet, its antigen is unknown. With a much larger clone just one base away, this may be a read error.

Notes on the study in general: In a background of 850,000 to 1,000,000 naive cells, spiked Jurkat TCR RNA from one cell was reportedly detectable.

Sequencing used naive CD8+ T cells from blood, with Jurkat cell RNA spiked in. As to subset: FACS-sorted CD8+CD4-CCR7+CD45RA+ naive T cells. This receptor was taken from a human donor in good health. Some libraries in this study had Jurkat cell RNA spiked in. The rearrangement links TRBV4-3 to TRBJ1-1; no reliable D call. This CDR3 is CASSPRAEMNTEAFF. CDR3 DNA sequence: TGCGCCAGCAGCCCGAGGGCGGAGATGAACACTGAAGCTTTCTTT.